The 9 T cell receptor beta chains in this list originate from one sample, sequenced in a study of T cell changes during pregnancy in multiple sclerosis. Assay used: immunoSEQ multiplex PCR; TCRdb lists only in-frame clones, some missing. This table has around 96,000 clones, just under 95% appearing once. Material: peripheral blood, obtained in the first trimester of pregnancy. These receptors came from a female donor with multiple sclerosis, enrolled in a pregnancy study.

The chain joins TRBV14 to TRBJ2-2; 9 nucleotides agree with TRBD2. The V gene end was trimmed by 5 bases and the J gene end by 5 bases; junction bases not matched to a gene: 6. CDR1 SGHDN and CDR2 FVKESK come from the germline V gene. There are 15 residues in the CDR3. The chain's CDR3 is CASSGAGGATGELFF. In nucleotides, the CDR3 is TGTGCCAGCAGCGGAGCGGGGGGCGCAACCGGGGAGCTGTTTTTT.

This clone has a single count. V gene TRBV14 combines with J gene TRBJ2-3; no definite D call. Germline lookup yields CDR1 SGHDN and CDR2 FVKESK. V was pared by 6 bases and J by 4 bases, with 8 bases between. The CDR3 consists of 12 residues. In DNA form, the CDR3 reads TGTGCCAGCAGTCCAACATCAGATACGCAGTATTTT. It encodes CASSPTSDTQYF.

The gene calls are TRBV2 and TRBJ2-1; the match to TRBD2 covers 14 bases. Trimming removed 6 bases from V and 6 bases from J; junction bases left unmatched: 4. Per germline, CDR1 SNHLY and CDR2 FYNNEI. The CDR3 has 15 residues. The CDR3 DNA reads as TGTGCCAGCAGGACTAGCGGGGGGGAAACCAATGAGCAGTTCTTC. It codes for CASRTSGGETNEQFF.

This CDR3 is CASRTSDTGELFF. The CDR3 DNA is TGTGCCAGTAGGACATCTGACACCGGGGAGCTGTTTTTT. The chain couples TRBV2 to TRBJ2-2; D perhaps matches TRBD1 (5 bases). The CDR3 loop spans 13 amino acids. The V end was cut by 9 bases, the J end by 3 bases, with 11 bases between. Germline CDR1 reads SNHLY; CDR2 reads FYNNEI. Together with reference TRBV2 and TRBJ2-2, the CDR3 gives the full variable domain: EPEVTQTPSHQVTQMGQEVILRCVPISNHLYFYWYRQILGQKVEFLVSFYNNEISEKSEIFDDQFSVERPDGSNFTLKIRSTKLEDSAMYFCASRTSDTGELFFGEGSRLTVL.

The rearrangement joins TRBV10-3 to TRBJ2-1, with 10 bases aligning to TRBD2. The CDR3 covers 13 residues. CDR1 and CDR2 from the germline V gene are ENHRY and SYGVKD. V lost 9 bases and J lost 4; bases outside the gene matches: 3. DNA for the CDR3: TGTGCCATAGCGGGGGGGACTTACAATGAGCAGTTCTTC. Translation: CAIAGGTYNEQFF.

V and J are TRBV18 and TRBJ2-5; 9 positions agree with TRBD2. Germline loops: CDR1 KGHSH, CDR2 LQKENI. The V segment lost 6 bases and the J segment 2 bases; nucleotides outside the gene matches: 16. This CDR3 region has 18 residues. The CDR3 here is CASSQSGAASGKQETQYF. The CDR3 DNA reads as TGTGCCAGCTCTCAATCGGGGGCGGCTAGCGGGAAACAAGAGACCCAGTACTTC. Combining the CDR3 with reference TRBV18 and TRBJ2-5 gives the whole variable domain NAGVMQNPRHLVRRRGQEARLRCSPMKGHSHVYWYRQLPEEGLKFMVYLQKENIIDESGMPKERFSAEFPKEGPSILRIQQVVRGDSAAYFCASSQSGAASGKQETQYFGPGTRLLVL.

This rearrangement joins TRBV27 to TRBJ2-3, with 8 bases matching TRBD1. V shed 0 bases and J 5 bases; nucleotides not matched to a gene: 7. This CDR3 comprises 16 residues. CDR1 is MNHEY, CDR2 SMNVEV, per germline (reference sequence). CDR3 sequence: CASSLSGQGAGDTQYF. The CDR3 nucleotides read TGTGCCAGCAGTTTATCTGGACAGGGAGCAGGAGATACGCAGTATTTT.

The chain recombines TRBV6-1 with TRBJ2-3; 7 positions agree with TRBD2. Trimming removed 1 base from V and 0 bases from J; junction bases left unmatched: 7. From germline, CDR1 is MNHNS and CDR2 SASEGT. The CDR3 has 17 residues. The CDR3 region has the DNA TGTGCCAGCAGTGAAGGTACTAGCGTCTCTAGCACAGATACGCAGTATTTT. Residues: CASSEGTSVSSTDTQYF.

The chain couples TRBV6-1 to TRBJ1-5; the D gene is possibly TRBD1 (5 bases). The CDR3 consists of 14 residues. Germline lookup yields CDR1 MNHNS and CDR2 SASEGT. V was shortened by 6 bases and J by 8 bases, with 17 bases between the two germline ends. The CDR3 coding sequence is TGTGCCAGCAGCCTGGGACTCTCAATGGAGCCCCAGCATTTT. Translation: CASSLGLSMEPQHF.